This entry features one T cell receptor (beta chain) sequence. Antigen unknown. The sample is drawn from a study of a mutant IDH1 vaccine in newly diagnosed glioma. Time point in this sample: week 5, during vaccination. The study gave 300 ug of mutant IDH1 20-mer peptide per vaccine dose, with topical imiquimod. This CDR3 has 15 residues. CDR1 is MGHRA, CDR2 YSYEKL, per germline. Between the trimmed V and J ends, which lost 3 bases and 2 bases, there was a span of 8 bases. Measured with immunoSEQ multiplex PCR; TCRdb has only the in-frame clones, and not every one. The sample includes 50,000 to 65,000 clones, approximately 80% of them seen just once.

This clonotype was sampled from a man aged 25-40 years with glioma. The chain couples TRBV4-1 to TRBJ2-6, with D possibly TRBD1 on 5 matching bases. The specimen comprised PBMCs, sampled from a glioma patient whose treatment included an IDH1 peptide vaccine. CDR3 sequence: CASSQQGAGANVLTF. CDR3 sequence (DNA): TGCGCCAGCAGCCAGCAGGGTGCTGGGGCCAACGTCCTGACTTTC.